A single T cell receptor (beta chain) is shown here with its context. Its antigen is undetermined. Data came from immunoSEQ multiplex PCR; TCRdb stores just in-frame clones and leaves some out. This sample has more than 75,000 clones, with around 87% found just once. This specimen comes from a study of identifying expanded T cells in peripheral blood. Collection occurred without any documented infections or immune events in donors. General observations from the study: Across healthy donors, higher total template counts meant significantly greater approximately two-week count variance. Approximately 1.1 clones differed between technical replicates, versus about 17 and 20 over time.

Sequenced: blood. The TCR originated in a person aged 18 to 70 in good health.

CDR3 sequence reads: CASKSRTGQFYEQYF. The CDR3, as DNA: TGTGCCAGTAAATCTCGAACAGGCCAATTTTACGAGCAGTACTTC. The V gene is TRBV19, the J gene TRBJ2-7, with a tentative D call TRBD1 (5 bases). CDR3 length: 15 amino acids. Trimming pared 7 bases from V and 4 bases from J, leaving 20 bases between. The germline V gene has CDR1 LNHDA and CDR2 SQIVND (reference sequence).